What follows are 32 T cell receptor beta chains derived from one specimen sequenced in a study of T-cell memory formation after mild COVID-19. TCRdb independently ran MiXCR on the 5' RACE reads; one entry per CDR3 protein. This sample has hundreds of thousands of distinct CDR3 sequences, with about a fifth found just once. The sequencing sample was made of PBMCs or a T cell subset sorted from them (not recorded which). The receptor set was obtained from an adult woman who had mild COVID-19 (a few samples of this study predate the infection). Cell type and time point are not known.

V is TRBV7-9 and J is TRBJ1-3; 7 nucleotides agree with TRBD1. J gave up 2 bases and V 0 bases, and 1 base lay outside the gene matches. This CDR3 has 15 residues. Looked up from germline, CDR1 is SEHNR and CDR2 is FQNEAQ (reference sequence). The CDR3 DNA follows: TGTGCCAGCAGCTTAGCCGGGACAGCTGGAAACACCATATATTTT. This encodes CASSLAGTAGNTIYF.

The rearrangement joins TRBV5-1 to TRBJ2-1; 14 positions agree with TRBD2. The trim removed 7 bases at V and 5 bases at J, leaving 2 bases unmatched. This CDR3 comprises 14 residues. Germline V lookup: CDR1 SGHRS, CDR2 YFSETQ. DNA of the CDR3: TGCGCCAGCGGGACTAGCGGGGGCAACAATGAGCAGTTCTTC. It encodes CASGTSGGNNEQFF.

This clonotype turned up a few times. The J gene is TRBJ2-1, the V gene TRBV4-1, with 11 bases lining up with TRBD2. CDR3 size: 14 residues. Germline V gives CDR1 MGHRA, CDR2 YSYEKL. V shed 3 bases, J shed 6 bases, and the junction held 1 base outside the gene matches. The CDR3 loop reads CASSHLAGGNEQFF. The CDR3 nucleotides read TGCGCCAGCAGCCATCTAGCGGGGGGCAATGAGCAGTTCTTC.

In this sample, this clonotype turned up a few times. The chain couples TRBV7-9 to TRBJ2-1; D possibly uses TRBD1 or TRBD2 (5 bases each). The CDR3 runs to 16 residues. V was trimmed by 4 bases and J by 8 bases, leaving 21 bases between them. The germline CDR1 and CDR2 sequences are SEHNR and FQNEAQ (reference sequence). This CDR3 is CASSSDGTLKGDEQFF. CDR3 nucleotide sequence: TGTGCCAGCAGCTCTGACGGGACGCTCAAAGGCGATGAGCAGTTCTTC.

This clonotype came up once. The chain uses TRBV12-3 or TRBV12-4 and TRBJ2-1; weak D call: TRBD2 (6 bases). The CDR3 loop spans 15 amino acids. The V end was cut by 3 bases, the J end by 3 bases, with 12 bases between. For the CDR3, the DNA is TGTGCCAGCAGTTTTATCCGGACTATCTACAATGAGCAGTTCTTC. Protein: CASSFIRTIYNEQFF.

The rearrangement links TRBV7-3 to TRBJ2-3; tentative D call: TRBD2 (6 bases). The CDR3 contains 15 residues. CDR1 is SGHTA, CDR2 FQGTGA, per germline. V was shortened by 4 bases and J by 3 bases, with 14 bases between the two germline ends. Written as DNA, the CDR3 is TGTGCCAGCAGCTCCCGACACGGGAGAACAGATACGCAGTATTTT. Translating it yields CASSSRHGRTDTQYF.

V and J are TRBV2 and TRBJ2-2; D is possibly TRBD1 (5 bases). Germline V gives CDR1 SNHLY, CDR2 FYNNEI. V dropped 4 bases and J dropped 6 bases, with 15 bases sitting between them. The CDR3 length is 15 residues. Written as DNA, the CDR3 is TGTGCCAGCAGTGGCAGGGTCCGCGATGCCGGGGAGCTGTTTTTT. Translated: CASSGRVRDAGELFF.

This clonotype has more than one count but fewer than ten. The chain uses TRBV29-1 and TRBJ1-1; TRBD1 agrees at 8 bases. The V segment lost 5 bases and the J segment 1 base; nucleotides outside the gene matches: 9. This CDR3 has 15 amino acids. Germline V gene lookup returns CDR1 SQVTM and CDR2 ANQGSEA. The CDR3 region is CSVRNTGGENTEAFF. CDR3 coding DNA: TGCAGCGTTCGCAATACAGGGGGGGAGAACACTGAAGCTTTCTTT.

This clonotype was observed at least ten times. The CDR3 reads CASSQDNRNTEAFF. In nucleotides, the CDR3 is TGTGCCAGCAGCCAAGACAACAGAAACACTGAAGCTTTCTTT. The rearrangement joins TRBV3-1 to TRBJ1-1; no clear D gene. The CDR3 has 14 residues. The germline V gene has CDR1 LGHDT and CDR2 YNNKEL (reference sequence). V lost 0 bases and J 2 bases, leaving 7 bases between the germline ends.

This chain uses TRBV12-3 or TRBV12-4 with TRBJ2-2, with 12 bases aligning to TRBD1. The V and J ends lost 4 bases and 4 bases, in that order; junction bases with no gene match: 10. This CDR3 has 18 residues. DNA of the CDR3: TGTGCCAGCAGTTCCTCCGATGGGACAGGGGGCCCCACCGGGGAGCTGTTTTTT. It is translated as CASSSSDGTGGPTGELFF.

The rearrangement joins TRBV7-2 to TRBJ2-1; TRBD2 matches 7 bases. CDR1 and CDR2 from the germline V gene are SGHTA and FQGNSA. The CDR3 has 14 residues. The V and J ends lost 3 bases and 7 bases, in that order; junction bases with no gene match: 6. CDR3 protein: CASSLRGGGNEQFF. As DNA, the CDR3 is TGTGCCAGCAGCTTGCGCGGGGGTGGGAATGAGCAGTTCTTC. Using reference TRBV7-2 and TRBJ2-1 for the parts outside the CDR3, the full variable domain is GAGVSQSPSNKVTEKGKDVELRCDPISGHTALYWYRQSLGQGLEFLIYFQGNSAPDKSGLPSDRFSAERTGGSVSTLTIQRTQQEDSAVYLCASSLRGGGNEQFFGPGTRLTVL.

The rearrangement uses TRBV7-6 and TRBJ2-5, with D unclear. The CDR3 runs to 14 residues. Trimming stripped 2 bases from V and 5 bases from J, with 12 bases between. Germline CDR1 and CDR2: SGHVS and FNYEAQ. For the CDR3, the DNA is TGTGCCAGCAGCTTACCATCCCCCACGGAGACCCAGTACTTC. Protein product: CASSLPSPTETQYF.

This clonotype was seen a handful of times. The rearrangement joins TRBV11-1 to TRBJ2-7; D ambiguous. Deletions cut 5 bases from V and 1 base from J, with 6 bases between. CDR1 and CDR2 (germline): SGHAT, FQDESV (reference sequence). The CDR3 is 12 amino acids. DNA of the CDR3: TGTGCCAGCAGCCAGACTTCCTACGAGCAGTACTTC. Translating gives CASSQTSYEQYF. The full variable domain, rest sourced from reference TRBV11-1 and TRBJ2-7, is EAEVAQSPRYKITEKSQAVAFWCDPISGHATLYWYRQILGQGPELLVQFQDESVVDDSQLPKDRFSAERLKGVDSTLKIQPAELGDSAMYLCASSQTSYEQYFGPGTRLTVT.

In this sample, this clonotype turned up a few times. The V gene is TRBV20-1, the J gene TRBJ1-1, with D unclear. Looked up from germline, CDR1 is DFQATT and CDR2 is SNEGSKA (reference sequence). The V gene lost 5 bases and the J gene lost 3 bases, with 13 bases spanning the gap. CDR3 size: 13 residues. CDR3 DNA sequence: TGCAGTGCTCTTCGGGTAGCGCACACTGAAGCTTTCTTT. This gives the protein CSALRVAHTEAFF.

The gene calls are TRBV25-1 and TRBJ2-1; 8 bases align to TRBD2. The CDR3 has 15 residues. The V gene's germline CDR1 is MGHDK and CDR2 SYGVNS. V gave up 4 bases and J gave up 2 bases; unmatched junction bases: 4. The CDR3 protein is CASSGVRGAYNEQFF. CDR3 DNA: TGTGCCAGCAGTGGTGTGCGGGGGGCCTACAATGAGCAGTTCTTC.

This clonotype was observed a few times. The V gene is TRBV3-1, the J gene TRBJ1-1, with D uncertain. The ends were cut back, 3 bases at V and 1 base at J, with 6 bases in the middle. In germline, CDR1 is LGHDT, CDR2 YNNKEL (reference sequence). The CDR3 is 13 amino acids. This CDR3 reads CASSQMENTEAFF. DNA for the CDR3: TGTGCCAGCAGCCAGATGGAGAACACTGAAGCTTTCTTT.

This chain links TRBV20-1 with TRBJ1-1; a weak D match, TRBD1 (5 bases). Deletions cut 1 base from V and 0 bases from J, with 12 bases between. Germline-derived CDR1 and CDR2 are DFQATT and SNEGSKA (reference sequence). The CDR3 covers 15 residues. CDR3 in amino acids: CSARGRAGMNTEAFF. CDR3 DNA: TGCAGTGCTAGAGGAAGGGCAGGGATGAACACTGAAGCTTTCTTT.

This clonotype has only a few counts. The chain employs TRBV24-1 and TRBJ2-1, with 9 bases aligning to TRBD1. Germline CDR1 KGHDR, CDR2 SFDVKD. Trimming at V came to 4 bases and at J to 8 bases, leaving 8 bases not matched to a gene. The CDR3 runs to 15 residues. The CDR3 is CATSEFTGGKYEQFF. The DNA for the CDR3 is TGTGCCACCAGTGAGTTTACAGGGGGCAAGTATGAGCAGTTCTTC.

The CDR3 spells CSATTSGGALGPDTQYF. For the CDR3, the DNA is TGCAGTGCTACGACTAGCGGGGGGGCCTTGGGCCCAGATACGCAGTATTTT. The V and J genes are TRBV20-1 and TRBJ2-3; 14 nucleotides line up with TRBD2. With V trimmed by 4 bases and J by 4 bases, 10 bases remained unmatched. Germline-derived CDR1 and CDR2 are DFQATT and SNEGSKA (reference sequence). This CDR3 comprises 17 residues.

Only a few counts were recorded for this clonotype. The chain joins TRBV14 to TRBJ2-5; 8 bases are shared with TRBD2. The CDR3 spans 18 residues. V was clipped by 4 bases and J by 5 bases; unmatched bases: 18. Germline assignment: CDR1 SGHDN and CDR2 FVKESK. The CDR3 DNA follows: TGTGCCAGCAGCCCTCGGTTGATAGCGGGGTTAGAGTCGGAGACCCAGTACTTC. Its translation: CASSPRLIAGLESETQYF.

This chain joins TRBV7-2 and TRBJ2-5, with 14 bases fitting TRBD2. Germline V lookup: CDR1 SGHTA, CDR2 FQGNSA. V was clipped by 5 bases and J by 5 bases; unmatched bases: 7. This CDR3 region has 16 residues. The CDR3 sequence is CASSPGLAGASETQYF. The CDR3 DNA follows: TGTGCCAGCAGCCCGGGACTAGCGGGAGCGAGCGAGACCCAGTACTTC.

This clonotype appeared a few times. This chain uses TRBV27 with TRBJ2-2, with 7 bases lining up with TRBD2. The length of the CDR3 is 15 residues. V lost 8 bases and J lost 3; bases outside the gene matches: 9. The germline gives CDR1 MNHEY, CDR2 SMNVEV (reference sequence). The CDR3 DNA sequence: TGTGCCAGCCGATCTAGCGGAACTCACACCGGGGAGCTGTTTTTT. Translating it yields CASRSSGTHTGELFF.

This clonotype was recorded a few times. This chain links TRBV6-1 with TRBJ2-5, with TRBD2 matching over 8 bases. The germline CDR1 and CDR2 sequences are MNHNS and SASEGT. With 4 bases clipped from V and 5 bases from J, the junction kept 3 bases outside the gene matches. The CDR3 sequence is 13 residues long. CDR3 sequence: CASSVGGRETQYF. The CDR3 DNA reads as TGTGCCAGCAGTGTAGGCGGGAGGGAGACCCAGTACTTC.

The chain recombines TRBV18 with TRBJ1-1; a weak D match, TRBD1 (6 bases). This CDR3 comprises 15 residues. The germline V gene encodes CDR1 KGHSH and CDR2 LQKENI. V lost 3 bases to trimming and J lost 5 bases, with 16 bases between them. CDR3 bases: TGTGCCAGCTCACCCCCATGGGGGCTAGAAACTGAAGCTTTCTTT. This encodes CASSPPWGLETEAFF.

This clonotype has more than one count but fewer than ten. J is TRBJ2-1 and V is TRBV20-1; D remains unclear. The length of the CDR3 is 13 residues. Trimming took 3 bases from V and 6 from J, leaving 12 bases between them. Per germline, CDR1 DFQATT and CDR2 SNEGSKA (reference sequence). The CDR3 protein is CSASNLVPNEQFF. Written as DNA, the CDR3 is TGCAGTGCTAGTAACTTAGTTCCCAATGAGCAGTTCTTC.

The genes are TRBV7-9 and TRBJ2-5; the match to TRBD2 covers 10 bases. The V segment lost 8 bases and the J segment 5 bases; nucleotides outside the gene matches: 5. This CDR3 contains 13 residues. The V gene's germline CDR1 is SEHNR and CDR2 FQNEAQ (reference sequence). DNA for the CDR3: TGTGCCAGCGCGCTAGCGGGGGAGGAGACCCAGTACTTC. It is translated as CASALAGEETQYF.

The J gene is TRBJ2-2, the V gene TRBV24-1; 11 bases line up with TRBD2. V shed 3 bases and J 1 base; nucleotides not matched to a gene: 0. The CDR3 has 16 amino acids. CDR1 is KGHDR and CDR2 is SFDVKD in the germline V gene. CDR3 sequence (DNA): TGTGCCACCAGTGATGGACTAGCGGGGAACACCGGGGAGCTGTTTTTT. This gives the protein CATSDGLAGNTGELFF.

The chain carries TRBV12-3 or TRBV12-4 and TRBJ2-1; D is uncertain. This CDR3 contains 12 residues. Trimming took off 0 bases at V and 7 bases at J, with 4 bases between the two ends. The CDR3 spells CASSLAWNEQFF. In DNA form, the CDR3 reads TGTGCCAGCAGTTTAGCATGGAATGAGCAGTTCTTC.

In DNA form, the CDR3 reads TGCGCCAGCAGCTTGGTCGGCCCTACTATTGCGGCCTACGAGCAGTACTTC. Residues: CASSLVGPTIAAYEQYF. The chain joins TRBV5-1 to TRBJ2-7, with D unclear. V lost 0 bases, J lost 2 bases, and 18 bases lay in between. The CDR3 runs 17 residues. Germline values: CDR1 SGHRS, CDR2 YFSETQ.

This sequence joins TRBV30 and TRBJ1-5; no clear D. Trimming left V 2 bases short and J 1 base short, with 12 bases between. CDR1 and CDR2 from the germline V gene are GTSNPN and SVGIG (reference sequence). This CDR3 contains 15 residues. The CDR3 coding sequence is TGTGCCTGGAGTTTGGAGGCCGGGAGCAATCAGCCCCAGCATTTT. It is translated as CAWSLEAGSNQPQHF.

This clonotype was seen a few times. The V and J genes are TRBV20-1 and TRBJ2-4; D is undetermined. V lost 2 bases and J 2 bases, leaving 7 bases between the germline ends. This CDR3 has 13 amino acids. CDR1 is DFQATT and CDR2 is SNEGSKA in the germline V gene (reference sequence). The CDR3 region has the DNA TGCAGTGCTAGAAGTTCGTCCAAAAACATTCAGTACTTC. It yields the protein CSARSSSKNIQYF.

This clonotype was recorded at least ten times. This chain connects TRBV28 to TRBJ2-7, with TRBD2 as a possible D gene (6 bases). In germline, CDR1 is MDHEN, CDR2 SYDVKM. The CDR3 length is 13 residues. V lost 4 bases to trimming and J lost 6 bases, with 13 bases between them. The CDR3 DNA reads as TGTGCCAGCAGTTACCGTTGGGAGGCCGAGCAGTACTTC. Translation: CASSYRWEAEQYF.